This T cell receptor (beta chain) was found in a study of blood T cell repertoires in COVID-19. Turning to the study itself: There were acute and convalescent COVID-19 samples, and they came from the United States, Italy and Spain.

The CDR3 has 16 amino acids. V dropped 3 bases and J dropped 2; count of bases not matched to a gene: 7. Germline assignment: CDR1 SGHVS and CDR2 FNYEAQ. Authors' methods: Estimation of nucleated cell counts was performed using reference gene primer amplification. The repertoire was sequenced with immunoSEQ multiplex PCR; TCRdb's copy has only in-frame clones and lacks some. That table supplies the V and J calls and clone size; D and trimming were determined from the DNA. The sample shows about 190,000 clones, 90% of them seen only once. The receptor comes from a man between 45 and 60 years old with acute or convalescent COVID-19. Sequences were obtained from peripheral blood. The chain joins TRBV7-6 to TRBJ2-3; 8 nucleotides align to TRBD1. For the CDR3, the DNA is TGTGCCAGCAGCTTCTTTGGGGACAGGCACACAGATACGCAGTATTTT. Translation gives CASSFFGDRHTDTQYF.